This entry concerns a single T cell receptor beta chain. The antigen it recognizes is unknown. The sample holds no much larger clone one base away, and base qualities are not on file. The sequencer listed for this sample is Illumina HiSeq 2500. TCR beta libraries were prepared by quantitative 5'-RACE with molecular barcodes. The paper's processing steps were these. A new computational method, built on a probabilistic model of VDJ rearrangement, was used to identify disease-linked TCR variants. TCRdb's own reprocessing of the public reads used fastp at Q25 and MiXCR and kept productive beta chains. Every CDR3 protein is listed once, alongside the most common genes and DNA of its rows. It is TCRdb's table, rather than the study itself, that gives the V and J calls and clone size. The sample has around 480,000 distinct CDR3 sequences on record, roughly 18% of them singletons. The ten largest account for approximately 1% of the sample.

The sample originates from a study of CD8 T cells in ankylosing spondylitis (dated by TCRdb to 2016 to 2017). In terms of the full investigation: To find TCR variants linked to disease, the study profiled T cell receptor beta repertoires in ankylosing spondylitis patients and healthy donors. The full study cohort was made up of 25 ankylosing spondylitis patients and roughly 100 healthy donors. Peripheral blood was sampled, and synovial fluid was additionally collected from ankylosing spondylitis patients. Broader findings and caveats from the paper: Blood from ankylosing spondylitis patients appeared to be characterized by a TCR beta motif made up of several highly homologous amino acid variants. Some motif variants had previously been reported in the synovial fluid and blood of reactive arthritis patients, which suggests shared mechanisms of disease initiation. The disease-linked clones were reported as significantly enriched in matched synovial fluid samples from ankylosing spondylitis patients. A CD8+ phenotype was shown by the disease-linked clones, which were found at relatively low frequencies in peripheral blood.

CDR1 LGHNA and CDR2 YNFKEQ are derived from the germline V gene. From its cysteine to its phenylalanine, the CDR3 spans 16 amino acids. The DNA shown is the 48-base CDR3, in frame from base 1. The junction shows trimming of 4 bases on V and 0 bases on J, and the gene matches do not reach 3 bases of it. The chain is made from TRBV4-2 and TRBJ2-1, with 10 bases aligning to TRBD2. The source of this sequence is a male donor with ankylosing spondylitis. The sample consisted of blood, either unsorted or a sorted T cell fraction (not recorded which). The DNA reads as follows: TGTGCCAGCAGCCGGACTAGCGGAGTCTCCTACAATGAGCAGTTCTTC. It specifies CASSRTSGVSYNEQFF.